The T cell receptor beta chain under discussion was sequenced for a study of T-cell memory formation after mild COVID-19. Study-wide points: Most CD4+ clones that shrank were in CM and EM, while CD8+ ones turned up in EMRA. Some clones that responded turned up in pre-infection memory, which suggests that cross-reactive memory joined in. Whereas later expanders leaned CD4+, clones contracting day 15 to 85 showed a balanced CD4/CD8 makeup.

TCRdb fed the 5' RACE reads into MiXCR, producing one record per CDR3 protein. The sample lists hundreds of thousands of distinct CDR3 sequences; more than 15% were seen once. This clonotype was counted many times. Its specificity is unknown. From germline, CDR1 is SGHTA and CDR2 FQGNSA. V shed 1 base, J shed 2 bases, and the junction held 4 bases outside the gene matches. The CDR3 is made up of 15 amino acids. The chain recombines TRBV7-2 with TRBJ2-7; 8 nucleotides agree with TRBD2. The material sequenced was PBMCs or a T cell subset sorted from them (not recorded which). The sequence derives from a man younger than 30 who had mild COVID-19 (a few samples of this study predate the infection). Cell type and time point are not known. CDR3 in amino acids: CASSLGVGGAYEQYF. CDR3 nucleotides: TGTGCCAGCAGCTTAGGAGTCGGGGGGGCCTACGAGCAGTACTTC.